The 14 T cell receptor beta chains listed next were all sequenced from one sample in a study of T-cell reconstitution after alpha-beta-depleted transplantation in children. The TCRbeta library was prepared with unique molecular identifiers. From the PCR reads, TCRdb called clonotypes with MiXCR, one entry per CDR3 protein. The sample includes 300,000 to 350,000 distinct CDR3 sequences, around 20% of them seen just once. The sequencing here drew on PBMCs, mostly from graft donor cells, taken 180 days after TCRalphabeta/CD19-depleted stem cell transplant. The receptors here all came from a male patient under 18 who had a stem cell transplant for acute lymphoblastic leukemia, so the T cells may come from the graft donor.

The chain recombines TRBV20-1 with TRBJ2-6; weak D call: TRBD2 (5 bases). The CDR3 length is 16 residues. Trimming left V 2 bases short and J 2 bases short, with 13 bases between. Germline CDR1 is DFQATT and CDR2 is SNEGSKA (reference sequence). CDR3 in DNA: TGCAGTGCTAGATTTAGGACTGGAACTGGGGCCAACGTCCTGACTTTC. It encodes CSARFRTGTGANVLTF.

The chain has TRBV7-9 and TRBJ2-5; weak D call: TRBD2 (6 bases). The CDR3 is 14 residues long. Trimming removed 5 bases from V and 5 bases from J, with 15 bases in between. CDR1 SEHNR and CDR2 FQNEAQ come from the germline V gene (reference sequence). CDR3: CASSQAGSWETQYF. The CDR3 DNA reads TGTGCCAGCAGCCAGGCGGGGTCGTGGGAGACCCAGTACTTC.

This clonotype was seen a handful of times. This chain links TRBV4-1 with TRBJ1-5; D ambiguous. The CDR3 runs to 15 residues. Germline-derived CDR1 and CDR2 are MGHRA and YSYEKL. Trimming removed 0 bases from V and 0 bases from J, with 6 bases in between. CDR3: CASSQERISNQPQHF. The CDR3 DNA reads as TGCGCCAGCAGCCAAGAGAGGATTAGCAATCAGCCCCAGCATTTT.

The chain carries TRBV28 and TRBJ2-1, with 9 positions matching TRBD2. The CDR3 runs 18 residues. The trim removed 7 bases at V and 7 bases at J, leaving 20 bases unmatched. Germline CDR1 MDHEN, CDR2 SYDVKM. CDR3 in DNA: TGTGCCAGCAACCGACTAGCGGCGACTACTAATCTATTAAATGAGCAGTTCTTC. It codes for CASNRLAATTNLLNEQFF.

The V gene is TRBV18, the J gene TRBJ2-7, with TRBD1 identical over 9 bases. Germline trimming cut 6 bases from V and 3 bases from J; bases unmatched to any gene: 6. CDR3 length equals 14 residues. Germline V lookup: CDR1 KGHSH, CDR2 LQKENI. CDR3 loop: CASSYGTGFYEQYF. Here the CDR3 DNA reads TGTGCCAGCTCTTATGGGACAGGGTTCTACGAGCAGTACTTC.

The chain carries TRBV29-1 and TRBJ1-6, with D possibly matching TRBD1 (5 bases). This CDR3 spans 13 amino acids. The germline gives CDR1 SQVTM, CDR2 ANQGSEA. The V end lost 3 bases, the J end lost 9 bases, and 12 bases lay between the germline ends. The CDR3: CSVDRGEGSPLHF. In DNA form, the CDR3 reads TGCAGCGTTGATAGAGGGGAGGGTTCACCCCTCCACTTT.

The chain uses TRBV27 and TRBJ2-7, with a possible D match to TRBD1 (6 bases). This CDR3 has 13 residues. From germline, CDR1 is MNHEY and CDR2 SMNVEV (reference sequence). V shed 5 bases and J shed 3 bases, with 11 bases lying between them. In DNA form, the CDR3 reads TGTGCCAGCAGTCCAGGGGCCCGCTACGAGCAGTACTTC. The encoded protein is CASSPGARYEQYF.

The rearrangement joins TRBV19 to TRBJ2-7; 8 bases agree with TRBD1. The length of the CDR3 is 12 residues. Germline values: CDR1 LNHDA, CDR2 SQIVND (reference sequence). V gave up 6 bases and J gave up 6 bases; unmatched junction bases: 4. The CDR3 spells CASRDRVSEQYF. The DNA of the CDR3 is TGTGCCAGTAGGGACAGGGTCTCCGAGCAGTACTTC.

This chain joins TRBV5-1 and TRBJ2-7; 15 positions agree with TRBD2. V trimming: 4 bases; J trimming: 3 bases; junction bases outside the gene matches: 8. The CDR3 consists of 17 residues. Germline V gene sequence: CDR1 SGHRS, CDR2 YFSETQ. The CDR3 protein is CASSPRTSGRAGYEQYF. DNA of the CDR3: TGCGCCAGCAGCCCTCGGACTAGCGGGAGGGCCGGCTACGAGCAGTACTTC. Drawing the rest from reference TRBV5-1 and TRBJ2-7, the complete variable domain is KAGVTQTPRYLIKTRGQQVTLSCSPISGHRSVSWYQQTPGQGLQFLFEYFSETQRNKGNFPGRFSGRQFSNSRSEMNVSTLELGDSALYLCASSPRTSGRAGYEQYFGPGTRLTVT.

The table lists this clonotype with many counts. The genes are TRBV5-1 and TRBJ1-2; no clear D gene. Germline V gene sequence: CDR1 SGHRS, CDR2 YFSETQ. The CDR3 totals 13 residues. V was shortened by 1 base and J by 1 base, with 5 bases between the two germline ends. The CDR3 nucleotides are TGCGCCAGCAGCTTGACCCTTAACTATGGCTACACCTTC. Encoded protein: CASSLTLNYGYTF.

The CDR3 spells CASSSILAGGKETQYF. CDR3 nucleotide sequence: TGTGCCAGCAGCTCTATACTAGCGGGAGGGAAAGAGACCCAGTACTTC. The V and J genes are TRBV7-6 and TRBJ2-5; 13 bases match TRBD2. Losses at the gene ends were 4 bases for V and 3 bases for J; bases not matched to a gene: 5. The germline V gene has CDR1 SGHVS and CDR2 FNYEAQ. This CDR3 spans 16 amino acids.

This clonotype has a count of ten or more. The chain links TRBV5-1 to TRBJ2-7, with TRBD1 as a possible D gene (6 bases). CDR1 is SGHRS, CDR2 YFSETQ, per germline. Deletions cut 0 bases from V and 3 bases from J, with 13 bases between. The CDR3 has 15 residues. As DNA, the CDR3 is TGCGCCAGCAGCTTGGACGGGACATCCCGCTACGAGCAGTACTTC. This codes for CASSLDGTSRYEQYF.

In its sample, this clonotype was seen a few times. The V gene is TRBV5-1, the J gene TRBJ1-2; 10 bases fit TRBD1. From germline, CDR1 is SGHRS and CDR2 YFSETQ. The trim removed 5 bases at V and 2 bases at J, leaving 3 bases unmatched. The CDR3 sequence is 14 residues long. CDR3 residues: CASRPGQGNYGYTF. CDR3 DNA sequence: TGCGCCAGCAGGCCGGGACAGGGGAACTATGGCTACACCTTC.

The rearrangement links TRBV27 to TRBJ2-1; possibly TRBD2 for D (6 bases). Germline V gives CDR1 MNHEY, CDR2 SMNVEV (reference sequence). The CDR3 loop spans 18 amino acids. Trimming left V 0 bases short and J 4 bases short, with 19 bases between. The CDR3 loop is CASSLSKGLVAGYNEQFF. The CDR3 bases are TGTGCCAGCAGTTTATCGAAGGGGTTGGTGGCGGGGTACAATGAGCAGTTCTTC.